One and the same sample provided the 7 T cell receptor beta chains below, sequenced in a study of human T cells and chemical hapten exposure. MiXCR, run by TCRdb on the RACE reads, gives a single entry per CDR3 protein. This table holds fewer than 55,000 distinct CDR3 sequences, roughly 10% found once. Time point indicated: patch test 3, about 24 weeks after DPC sensitization. Treatment specified: therapeutic diphenylcyclopropenone sensitization with weekly scalp DPC. The sample here was whole blood, taken in connection with sensitization to the hapten diphenylcyclopropenone (DPC). These receptors were taken from a woman between 40 and 55 years old with alopecia areata. Some clones in this sample may be carry-over from other donors' samples.

In this sample, this clonotype turned up a few times. The chain is built from TRBV11-3 and TRBJ1-1; tentative D call: TRBD1 (6 bases). Germline CDR1 reads SGHNT; CDR2 reads YENEEA. The length of the CDR3 is 13 residues. Trimming cost V 5 bases and J 5 bases, with 12 bases left between them. CDR3: CASSETGATEAFF. The CDR3 DNA is TGTGCCAGCAGCGAGACGGGGGCGACTGAAGCTTTCTTT. Variable domain in full (rest from reference TRBV11-3 and TRBJ1-1): EAGVVQSPRYKIIEKKQPVAFWCNPISGHNTLYWYLQNLGQGPELLIRYENEEAVDDSQLPKDRFSAERLKGVDSTLKIQPAELGDSAVYLCASSETGATEAFFGQGTRLTVV.

Many counts were recorded for this clonotype. The chain joins TRBV12-3 or TRBV12-4 to TRBJ2-7, with 10 bases identical to TRBD2. Trimming at V came to 5 bases and at J to 4 bases, leaving 8 bases not matched to a gene. This CDR3 is 15 amino acids long. CDR3 in amino acids: CASSLKRGGIYEQYF. CDR3 DNA: TGTGCCAGCAGTCTTAAGCGGGGGGGCATATACGAGCAGTACTTC.

The V and J genes are TRBV2 and TRBJ2-1; TRBD2 agrees at 8 bases. This CDR3 has 13 amino acids. Trimming at V came to 5 bases and at J to 5 bases, leaving 2 bases not matched to a gene. The germline V gene encodes CDR1 SNHLY and CDR2 FYNNEI. The CDR3 loop reads CASSPGGNNEQFF. In nucleotides, the CDR3 is TGTGCCAGCAGTCCGGGGGGGAACAATGAGCAGTTCTTC.

The sample holds a few counts of this clonotype. The rearrangement joins TRBV20-1 to TRBJ2-7; TRBD2 is a possible D gene (5 bases). Germline CDR1 reads DFQATT; CDR2 reads SNEGSKA (reference sequence). The CDR3 spans 16 residues. The V gene lost 0 bases and the J gene lost 3 bases, with 18 bases spanning the gap. The DNA of the CDR3 is TGCAGTGCTAGAGATCAGGACGGGGTTGGGATCTACGAGCAGTACTTC. Its protein is CSARDQDGVGIYEQYF.

This clonotype was recorded a few times. The chain carries TRBV6-2 or TRBV6-3 and TRBJ1-6; D gene uncertain. Germline CDR1 and CDR2: MNHEY and SVGEGT. The CDR3 has 15 amino acids. Trimming took off 2 bases at V and 6 bases at J, with 11 bases between the two ends. The DNA for the CDR3 is TGTGCCAGCAGTTACAAGGTCGGGGTTAATTCACCCCTCCACTTT. It yields the protein CASSYKVGVNSPLHF.

This clonotype was recorded at least ten times. V and J are TRBV20-1 and TRBJ1-2, with 8 bases identical to TRBD1. Germline CDR1 reads DFQATT; CDR2 reads SNEGSKA (reference sequence). J gave up 7 bases and V 8 bases, and 12 bases lay outside the gene matches. The CDR3 has 13 residues. The CDR3 reads CSPYTRGRIGYTF. For the CDR3, the DNA is TGCAGTCCCTACACCAGGGGGCGCATTGGCTACACCTTC.

This clonotype came up many times. The chain employs TRBV7-8 and TRBJ1-1; tentative D call: TRBD1 (6 bases). The CDR3 contains 13 residues. V was cut by 6 bases and J by 10 bases, with 18 bases left in between. Germline V gene data show CDR1 as SGHVS and CDR2 as FQNEAQ. This CDR3 is CASSYQGWVGAFF. Written as DNA, the CDR3 is TGTGCCAGCAGTTACCAGGGGTGGGTAGGAGCTTTCTTT.